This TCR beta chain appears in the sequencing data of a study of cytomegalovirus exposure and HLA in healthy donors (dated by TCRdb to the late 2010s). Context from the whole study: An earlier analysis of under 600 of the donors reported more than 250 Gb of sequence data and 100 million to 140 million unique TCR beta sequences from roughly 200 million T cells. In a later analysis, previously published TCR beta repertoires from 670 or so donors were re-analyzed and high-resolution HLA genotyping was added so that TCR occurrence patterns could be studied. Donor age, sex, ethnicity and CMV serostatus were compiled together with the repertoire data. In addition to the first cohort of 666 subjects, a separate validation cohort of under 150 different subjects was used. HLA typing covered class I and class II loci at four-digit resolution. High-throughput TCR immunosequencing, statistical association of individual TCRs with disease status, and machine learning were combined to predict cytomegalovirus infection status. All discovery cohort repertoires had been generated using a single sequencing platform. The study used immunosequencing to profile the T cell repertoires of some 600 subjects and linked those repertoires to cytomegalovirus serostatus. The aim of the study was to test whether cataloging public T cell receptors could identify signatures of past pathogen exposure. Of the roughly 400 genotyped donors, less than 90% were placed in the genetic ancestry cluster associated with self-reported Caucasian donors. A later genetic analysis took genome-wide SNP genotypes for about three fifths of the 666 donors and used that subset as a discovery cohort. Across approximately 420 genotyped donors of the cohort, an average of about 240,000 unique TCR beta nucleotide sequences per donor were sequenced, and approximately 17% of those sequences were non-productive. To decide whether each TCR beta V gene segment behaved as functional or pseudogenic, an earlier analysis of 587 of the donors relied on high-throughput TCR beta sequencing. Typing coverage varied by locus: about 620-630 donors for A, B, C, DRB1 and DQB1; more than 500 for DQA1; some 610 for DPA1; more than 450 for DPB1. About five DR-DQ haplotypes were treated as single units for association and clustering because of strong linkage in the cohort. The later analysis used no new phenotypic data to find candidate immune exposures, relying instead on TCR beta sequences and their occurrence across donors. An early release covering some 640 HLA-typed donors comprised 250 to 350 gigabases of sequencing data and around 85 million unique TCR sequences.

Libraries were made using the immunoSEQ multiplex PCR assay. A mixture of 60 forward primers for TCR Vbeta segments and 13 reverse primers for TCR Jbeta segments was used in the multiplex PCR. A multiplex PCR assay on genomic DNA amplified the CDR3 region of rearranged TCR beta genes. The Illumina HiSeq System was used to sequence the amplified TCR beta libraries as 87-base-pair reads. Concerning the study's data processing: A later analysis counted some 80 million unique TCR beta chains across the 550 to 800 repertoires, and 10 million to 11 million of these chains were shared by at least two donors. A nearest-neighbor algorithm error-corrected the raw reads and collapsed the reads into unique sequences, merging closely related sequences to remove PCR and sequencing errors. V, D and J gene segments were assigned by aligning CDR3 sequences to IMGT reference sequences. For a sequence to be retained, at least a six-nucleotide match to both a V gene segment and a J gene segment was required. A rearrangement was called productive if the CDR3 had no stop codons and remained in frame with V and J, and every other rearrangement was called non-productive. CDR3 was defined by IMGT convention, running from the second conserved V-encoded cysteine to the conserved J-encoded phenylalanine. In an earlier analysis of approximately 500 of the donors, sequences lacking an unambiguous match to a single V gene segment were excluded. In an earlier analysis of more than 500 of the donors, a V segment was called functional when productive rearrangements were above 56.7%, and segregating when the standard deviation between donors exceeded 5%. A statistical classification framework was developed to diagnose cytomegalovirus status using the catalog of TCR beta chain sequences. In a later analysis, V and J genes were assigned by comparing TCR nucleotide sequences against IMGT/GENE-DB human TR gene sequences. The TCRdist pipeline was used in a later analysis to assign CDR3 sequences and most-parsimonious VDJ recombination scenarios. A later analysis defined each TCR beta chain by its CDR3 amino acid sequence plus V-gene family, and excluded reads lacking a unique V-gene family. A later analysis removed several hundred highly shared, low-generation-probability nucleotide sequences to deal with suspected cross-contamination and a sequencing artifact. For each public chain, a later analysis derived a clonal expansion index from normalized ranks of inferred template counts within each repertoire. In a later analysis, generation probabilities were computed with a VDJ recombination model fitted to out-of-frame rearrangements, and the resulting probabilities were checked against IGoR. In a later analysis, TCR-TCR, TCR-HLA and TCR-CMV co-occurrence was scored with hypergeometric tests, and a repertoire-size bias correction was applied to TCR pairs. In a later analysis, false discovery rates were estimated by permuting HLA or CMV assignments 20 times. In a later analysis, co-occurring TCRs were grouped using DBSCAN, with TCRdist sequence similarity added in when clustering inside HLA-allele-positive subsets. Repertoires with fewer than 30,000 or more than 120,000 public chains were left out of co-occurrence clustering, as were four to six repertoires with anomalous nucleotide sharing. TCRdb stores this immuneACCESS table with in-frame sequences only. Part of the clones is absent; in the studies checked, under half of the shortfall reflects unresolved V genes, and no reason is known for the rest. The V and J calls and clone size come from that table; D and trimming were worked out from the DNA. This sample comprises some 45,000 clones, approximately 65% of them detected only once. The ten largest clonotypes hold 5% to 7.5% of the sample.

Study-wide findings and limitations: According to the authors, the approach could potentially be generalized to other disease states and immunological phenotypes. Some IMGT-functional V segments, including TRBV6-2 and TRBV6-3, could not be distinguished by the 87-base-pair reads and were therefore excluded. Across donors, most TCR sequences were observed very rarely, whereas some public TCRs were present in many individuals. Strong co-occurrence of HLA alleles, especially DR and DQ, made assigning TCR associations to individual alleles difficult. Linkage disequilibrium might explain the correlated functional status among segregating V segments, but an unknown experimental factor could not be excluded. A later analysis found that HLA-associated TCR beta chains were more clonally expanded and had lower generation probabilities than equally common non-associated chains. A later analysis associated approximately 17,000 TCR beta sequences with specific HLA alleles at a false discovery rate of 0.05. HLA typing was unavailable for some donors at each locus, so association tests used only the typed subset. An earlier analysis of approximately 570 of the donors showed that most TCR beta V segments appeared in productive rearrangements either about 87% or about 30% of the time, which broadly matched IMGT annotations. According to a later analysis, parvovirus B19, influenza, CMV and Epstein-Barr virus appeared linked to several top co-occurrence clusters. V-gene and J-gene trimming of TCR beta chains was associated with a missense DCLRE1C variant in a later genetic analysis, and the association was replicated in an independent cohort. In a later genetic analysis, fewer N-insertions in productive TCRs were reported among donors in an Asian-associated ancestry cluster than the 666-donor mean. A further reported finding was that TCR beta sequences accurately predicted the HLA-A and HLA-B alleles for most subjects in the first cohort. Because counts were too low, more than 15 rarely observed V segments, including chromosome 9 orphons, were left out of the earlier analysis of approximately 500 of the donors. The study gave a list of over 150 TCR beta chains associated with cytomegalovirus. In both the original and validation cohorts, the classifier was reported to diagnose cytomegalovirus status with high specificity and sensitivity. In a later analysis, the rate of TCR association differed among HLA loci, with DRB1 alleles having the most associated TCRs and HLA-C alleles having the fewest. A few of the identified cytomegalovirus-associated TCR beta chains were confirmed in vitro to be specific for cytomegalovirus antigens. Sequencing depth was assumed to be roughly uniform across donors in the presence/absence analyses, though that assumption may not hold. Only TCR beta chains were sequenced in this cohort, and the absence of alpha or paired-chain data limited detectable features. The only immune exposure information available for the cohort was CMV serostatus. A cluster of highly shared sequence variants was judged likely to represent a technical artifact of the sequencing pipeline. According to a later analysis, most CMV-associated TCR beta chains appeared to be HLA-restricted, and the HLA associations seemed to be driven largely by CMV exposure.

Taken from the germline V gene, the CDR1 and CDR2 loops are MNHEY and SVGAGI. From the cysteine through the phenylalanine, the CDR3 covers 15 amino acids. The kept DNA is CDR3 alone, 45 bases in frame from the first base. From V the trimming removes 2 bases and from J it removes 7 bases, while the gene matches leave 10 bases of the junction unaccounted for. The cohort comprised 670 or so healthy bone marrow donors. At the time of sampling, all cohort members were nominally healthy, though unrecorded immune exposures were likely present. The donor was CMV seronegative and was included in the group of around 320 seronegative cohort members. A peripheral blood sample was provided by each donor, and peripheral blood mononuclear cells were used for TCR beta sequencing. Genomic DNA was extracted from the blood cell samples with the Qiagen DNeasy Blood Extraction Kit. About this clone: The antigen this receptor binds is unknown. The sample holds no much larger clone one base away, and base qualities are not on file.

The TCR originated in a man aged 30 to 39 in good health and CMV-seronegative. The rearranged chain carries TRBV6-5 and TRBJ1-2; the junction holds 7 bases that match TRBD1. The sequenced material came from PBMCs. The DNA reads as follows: TGTGCCAGCAGTTACCAGGGGGGCTTAGGTTCTGGCTACACCTTC. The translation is CASSYQGGLGSGYTF.